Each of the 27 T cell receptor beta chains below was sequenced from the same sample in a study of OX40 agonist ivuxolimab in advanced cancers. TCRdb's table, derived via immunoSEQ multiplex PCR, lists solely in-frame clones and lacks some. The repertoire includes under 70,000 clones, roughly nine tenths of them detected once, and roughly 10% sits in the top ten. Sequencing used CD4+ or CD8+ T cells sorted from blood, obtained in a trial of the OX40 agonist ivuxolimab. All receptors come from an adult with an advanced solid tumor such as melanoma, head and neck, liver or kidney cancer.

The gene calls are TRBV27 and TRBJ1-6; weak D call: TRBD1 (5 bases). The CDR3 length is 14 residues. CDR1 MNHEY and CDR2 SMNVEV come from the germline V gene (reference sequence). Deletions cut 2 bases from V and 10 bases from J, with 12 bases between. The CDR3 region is CASSLNGGGSPLHF. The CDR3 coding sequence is TGTGCCAGCAGTTTAAACGGTGGGGGATCACCCCTCCACTTT.

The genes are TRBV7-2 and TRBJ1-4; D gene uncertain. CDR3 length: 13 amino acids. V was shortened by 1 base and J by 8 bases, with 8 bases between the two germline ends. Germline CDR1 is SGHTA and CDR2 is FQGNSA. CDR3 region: CASSLGVGEKLFF. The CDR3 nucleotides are TGTGCCAGCAGCTTAGGGGTGGGGGAAAAACTGTTTTTT.

CDR3 in DNA: TGTGCCAGCAGCCAATCGGTCCCGGGACTAGCGGGAGGTGGGTCCTACAATGAGCAGTTCTTC. Translation gives CASSQSVPGLAGGGSYNEQFF. The chain has TRBV7-6 and TRBJ2-1; TRBD2 matches at 15 bases. The V gene end was trimmed by 5 bases and the J gene end by 1 base; junction bases not matched to a gene: 15. The length of the CDR3 is 21 residues. Germline CDR1 reads SGHVS; CDR2 reads FNYEAQ. Based on the CDR3 plus reference TRBV7-6 and TRBJ2-1, the full variable domain is GAGVSQSPRYKVTKRGQDVALRCDPISGHVSLYWYRQALGQGPEFLTYFNYEAQQDKSGLPNDRFSAERPEGSISTLTIQRTEQRDSAMYRCASSQSVPGLAGGGSYNEQFFGPGTRLTVL.

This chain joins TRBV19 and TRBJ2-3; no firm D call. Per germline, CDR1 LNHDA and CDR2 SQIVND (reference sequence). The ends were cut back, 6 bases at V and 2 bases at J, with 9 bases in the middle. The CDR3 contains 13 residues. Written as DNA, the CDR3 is TGTGCCAGTAGCTCAACGGCCACAGATACGCAGTATTTT. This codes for CASSSTATDTQYF. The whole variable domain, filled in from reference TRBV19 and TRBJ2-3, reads DGGITQSPKYLFRKEGQNVTLSCEQNLNHDAMYWYRQDPGQGLRLIYYSQIVNDFQKGDIAEGYSVSREKKESFPLTVTSAQKNPTAFYLCASSSTATDTQYFGPGTRLTVL.

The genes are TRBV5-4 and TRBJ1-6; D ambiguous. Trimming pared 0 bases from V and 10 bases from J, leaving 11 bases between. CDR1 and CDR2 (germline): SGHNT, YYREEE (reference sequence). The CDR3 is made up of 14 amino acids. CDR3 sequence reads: CASSLEKNGSPLHF. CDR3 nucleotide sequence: TGTGCCAGCAGCTTGGAAAAGAACGGCTCACCCCTCCACTTT.

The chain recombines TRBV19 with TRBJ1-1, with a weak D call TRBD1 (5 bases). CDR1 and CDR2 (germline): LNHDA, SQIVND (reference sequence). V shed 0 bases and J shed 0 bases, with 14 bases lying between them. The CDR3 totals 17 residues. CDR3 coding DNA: TGTGCCAGTAGTATAGATCCCAGCGGGGGAGTGAACACTGAAGCTTTCTTT. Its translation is CASSIDPSGGVNTEAFF.

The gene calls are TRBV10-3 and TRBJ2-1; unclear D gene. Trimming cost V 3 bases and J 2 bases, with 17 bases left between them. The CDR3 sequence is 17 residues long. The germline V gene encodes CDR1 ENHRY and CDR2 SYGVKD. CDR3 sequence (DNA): TGTGCCATCAGTGAAGGGATCGGTAATAGGGCCTACAATGAGCAGTTCTTC. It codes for CAISEGIGNRAYNEQFF.

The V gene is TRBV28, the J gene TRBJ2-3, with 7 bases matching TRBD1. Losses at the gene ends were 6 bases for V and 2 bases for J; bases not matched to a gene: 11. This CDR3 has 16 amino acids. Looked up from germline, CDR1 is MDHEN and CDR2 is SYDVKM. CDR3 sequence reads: CASRERVTGVTDTQYF. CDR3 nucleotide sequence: TGTGCCAGCAGGGAAAGGGTAACAGGGGTCACAGATACGCAGTATTTT. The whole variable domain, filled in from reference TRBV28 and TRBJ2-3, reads DVKVTQSSRYLVKRTGEKVFLECVQDMDHENMFWYRQDPGLGLRLIYFSYDVKMKEKGDIPEGYSVSREKKERFSLILESASTNQTSMYLCASRERVTGVTDTQYFGPGTRLTVL.

CDR3 protein: CASSDGGEPNTEAFF. As DNA, the CDR3 is TGTGCCAGCAGTGATGGTGGGGAACCGAACACTGAAGCTTTCTTT. This chain joins TRBV6-1 and TRBJ1-1; D not resolved. The germline CDR1 and CDR2 sequences are MNHNS and SASEGT. This CDR3 contains 15 residues. The V and J ends lost 3 bases and 1 base respectively, with 12 bases between them.

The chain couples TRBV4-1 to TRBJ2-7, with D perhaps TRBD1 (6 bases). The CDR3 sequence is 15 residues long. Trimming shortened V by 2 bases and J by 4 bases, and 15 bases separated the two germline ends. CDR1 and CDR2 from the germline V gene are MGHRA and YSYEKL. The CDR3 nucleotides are TGCGCCAGCAGCCAATTCATCAGGGGCCGGTACGAGCAGTACTTC. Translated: CASSQFIRGRYEQYF.

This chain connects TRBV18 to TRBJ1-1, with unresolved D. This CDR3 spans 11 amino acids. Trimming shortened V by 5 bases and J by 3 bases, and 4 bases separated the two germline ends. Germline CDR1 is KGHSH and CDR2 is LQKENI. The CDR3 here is CASSMDTEAFF. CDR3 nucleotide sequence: TGTGCCAGCTCAATGGACACTGAAGCTTTCTTT. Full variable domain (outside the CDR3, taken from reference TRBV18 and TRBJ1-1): NAGVMQNPRHLVRRRGQEARLRCSPMKGHSHVYWYRQLPEEGLKFMVYLQKENIIDESGMPKERFSAEFPKEGPSILRIQQVVRGDSAAYFCASSMDTEAFFGQGTRLTVV.

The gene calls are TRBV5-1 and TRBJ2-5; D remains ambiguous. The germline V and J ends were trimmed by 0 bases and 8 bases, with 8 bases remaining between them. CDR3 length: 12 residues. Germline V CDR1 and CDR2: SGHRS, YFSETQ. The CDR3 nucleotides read TGCGCCAGCAGCTTGGACACGACTACCCAGTACTTC. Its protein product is CASSLDTTTQYF.

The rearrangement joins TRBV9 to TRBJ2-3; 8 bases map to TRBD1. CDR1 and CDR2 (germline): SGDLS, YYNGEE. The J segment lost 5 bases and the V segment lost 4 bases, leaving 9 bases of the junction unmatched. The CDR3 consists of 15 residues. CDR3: CASSPRGTGGDTQYF. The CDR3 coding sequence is TGTGCCAGCAGCCCCCGCGGTACAGGGGGAGATACGCAGTATTTT.

CDR3: CASSRTPARQFF. DNA for the CDR3: TGTGCCAGCAGCCGGACCCCGGCTAGGCAGTTCTTC. V and J are TRBV7-9 and TRBJ2-1, with D uncertain. There are 12 residues in the CDR3. The V gene lost 5 bases and the J gene lost 12 bases, with 14 bases spanning the gap. Germline CDR1 reads SEHNR; CDR2 reads FQNEAQ (reference sequence).

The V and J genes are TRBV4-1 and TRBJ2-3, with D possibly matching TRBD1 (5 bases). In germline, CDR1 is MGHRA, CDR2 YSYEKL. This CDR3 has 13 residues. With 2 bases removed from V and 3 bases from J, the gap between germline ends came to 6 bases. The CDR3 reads CASSQRGTDTQYF. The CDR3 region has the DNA TGCGCCAGCAGCCAAAGGGGTACAGATACGCAGTATTTT.

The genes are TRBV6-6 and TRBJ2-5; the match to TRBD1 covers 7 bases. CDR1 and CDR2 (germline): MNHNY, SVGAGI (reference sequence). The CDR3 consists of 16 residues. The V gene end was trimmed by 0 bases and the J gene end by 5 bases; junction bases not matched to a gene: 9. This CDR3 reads CASSYSTGWLAETQYF. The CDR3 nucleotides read TGTGCCAGCAGTTACTCGACAGGGTGGCTGGCGGAGACCCAGTACTTC.

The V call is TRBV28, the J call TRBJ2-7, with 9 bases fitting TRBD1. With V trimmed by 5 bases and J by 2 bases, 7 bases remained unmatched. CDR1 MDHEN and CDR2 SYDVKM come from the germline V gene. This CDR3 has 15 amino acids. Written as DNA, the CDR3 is TGTGCCAGCAGTGTATTAGGGACAGGGACCTACGAGCAGTACTTC. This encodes CASSVLGTGTYEQYF. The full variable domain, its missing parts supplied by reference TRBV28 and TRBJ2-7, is DVKVTQSSRYLVKRTGEKVFLECVQDMDHENMFWYRQDPGLGLRLIYFSYDVKMKEKGDIPEGYSVSREKKERFSLILESASTNQTSMYLCASSVLGTGTYEQYFGPGTRLTVT.

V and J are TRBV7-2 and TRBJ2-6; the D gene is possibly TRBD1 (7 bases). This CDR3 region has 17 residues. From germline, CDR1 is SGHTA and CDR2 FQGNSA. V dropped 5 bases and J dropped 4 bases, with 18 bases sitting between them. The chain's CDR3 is CASSGQGGLGGANVLTF. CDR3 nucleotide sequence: TGTGCCAGCAGCGGTCAGGGGGGATTAGGAGGGGCCAACGTCCTGACTTTC. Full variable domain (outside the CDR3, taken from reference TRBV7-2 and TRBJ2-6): GAGVSQSPSNKVTEKGKDVELRCDPISGHTALYWYRQSLGQGLEFLIYFQGNSAPDKSGLPSDRFSAERTGGSVSTLTIQRTQQEDSAVYLCASSGQGGLGGANVLTFGAGSRLTVL.

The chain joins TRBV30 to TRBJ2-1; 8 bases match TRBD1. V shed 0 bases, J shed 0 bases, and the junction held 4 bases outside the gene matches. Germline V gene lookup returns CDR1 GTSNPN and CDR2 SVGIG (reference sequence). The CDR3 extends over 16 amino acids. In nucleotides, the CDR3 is TGTGCCTGGAGTGTAGGACAGGGCGGCTCCTACAATGAGCAGTTCTTC. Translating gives CAWSVGQGGSYNEQFF.

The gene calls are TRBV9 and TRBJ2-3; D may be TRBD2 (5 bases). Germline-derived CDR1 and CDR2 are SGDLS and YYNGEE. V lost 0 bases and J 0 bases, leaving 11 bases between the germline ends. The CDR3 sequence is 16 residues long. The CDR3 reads CASSVGLASSTDTQYF. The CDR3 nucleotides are TGTGCCAGCAGCGTAGGGCTAGCATCTAGCACAGATACGCAGTATTTT.

The CDR3 bases are TGTGCCAGCAGTTTGGGGGGTAATAGGGGCACTGAAGCTTTCTTT. It codes for CASSLGGNRGTEAFF. The chain links TRBV28 to TRBJ1-1, with D perhaps matching TRBD1 (5 bases). V lost 3 bases and J 4 bases, leaving 15 bases between the germline ends. CDR1 MDHEN and CDR2 SYDVKM come from the germline V gene. CDR3 size: 15 residues.

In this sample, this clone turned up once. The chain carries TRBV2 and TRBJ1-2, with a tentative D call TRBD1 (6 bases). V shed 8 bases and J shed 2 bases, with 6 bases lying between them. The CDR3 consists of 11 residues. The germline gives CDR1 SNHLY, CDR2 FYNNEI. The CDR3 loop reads CASGQNYGYTF. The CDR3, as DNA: TGTGCCAGCGGACAGAACTATGGCTACACCTTC.

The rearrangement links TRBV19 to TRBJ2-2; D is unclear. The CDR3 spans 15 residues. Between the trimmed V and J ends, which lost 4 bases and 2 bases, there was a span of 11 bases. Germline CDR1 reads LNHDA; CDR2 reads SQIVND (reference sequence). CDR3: CASSTRTDNTGELFF. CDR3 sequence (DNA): TGTGCCAGTAGTACGAGGACGGATAACACCGGGGAGCTGTTTTTT.

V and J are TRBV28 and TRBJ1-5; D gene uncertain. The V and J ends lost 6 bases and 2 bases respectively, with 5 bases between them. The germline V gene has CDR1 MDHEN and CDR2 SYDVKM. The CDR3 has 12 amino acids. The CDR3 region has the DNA TGTGCCAGCAGCCCCGGCAATCAGCCCCAGCATTTT. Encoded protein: CASSPGNQPQHF. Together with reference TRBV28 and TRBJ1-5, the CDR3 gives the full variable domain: DVKVTQSSRYLVKRTGEKVFLECVQDMDHENMFWYRQDPGLGLRLIYFSYDVKMKEKGDIPEGYSVSREKKERFSLILESASTNQTSMYLCASSPGNQPQHFGDGTRLSIL.

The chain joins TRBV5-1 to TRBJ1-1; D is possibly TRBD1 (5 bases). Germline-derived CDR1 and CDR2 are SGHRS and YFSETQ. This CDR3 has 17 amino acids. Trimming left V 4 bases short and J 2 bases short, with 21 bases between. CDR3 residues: CASSGRTRVGVNTEAFF. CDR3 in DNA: TGCGCCAGCAGCGGACGGACACGAGTCGGGGTCAACACTGAAGCTTTCTTT.

CDR3 region: CASSDPDRAQETQYF. DNA for the CDR3: TGTGCCAGCAGTGATCCTGACAGGGCACAAGAGACCCAGTACTTC. The chain recombines TRBV6-1 with TRBJ2-5, with TRBD1 matching 7 bases. CDR1 and CDR2 from the germline V gene are MNHNS and SASEGT. The CDR3 is made up of 15 amino acids. Trimming cost V 3 bases and J 2 bases; bases outside gene matches: 6.

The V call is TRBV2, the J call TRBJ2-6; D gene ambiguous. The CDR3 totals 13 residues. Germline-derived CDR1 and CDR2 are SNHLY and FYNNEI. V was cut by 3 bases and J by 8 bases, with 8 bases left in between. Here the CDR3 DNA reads TGTGCCAGCAGTGAGGCCCTTACCAACGTCCTGACTTTC. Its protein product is CASSEALTNVLTF.